Each of the 32 T cell receptor beta chains below was sequenced from the same sample in a study of untreated major depressive disorder. Sequencing was performed with immunoSEQ multiplex PCR; in TCRdb, only in-frame clones are kept and a portion is missing. The table records nearly 20,000 clones, over 65% of them present only once. The sample taken for sequencing was CD4+ T cells from PBMCs. Source of these receptors: a woman between 25 and 40 years old in good health.

The chain joins TRBV30 to TRBJ2-3; D ambiguous. V dropped 4 bases and J dropped 1 base, with 6 bases sitting between them. The CDR3 runs to 12 residues. Germline V lookup: CDR1 GTSNPN, CDR2 SVGIG (reference sequence). The CDR3 here is CAWTFGTDTQYF. The CDR3 bases are TGTGCCTGGACGTTCGGCACAGATACGCAGTATTTT.

The V call is TRBV10-3, the J call TRBJ2-5, with D unclear. Trimming stripped 7 bases from V and 0 bases from J, with 12 bases between. CDR3 size: 14 residues. Looked up from germline, CDR1 is ENHRY and CDR2 is SYGVKD. In nucleotides, the CDR3 is TGTGCCATCAAGGAAGGAGCTGACCAAGAGACCCAGTACTTC. This translates into CAIKEGADQETQYF.

This rearrangement joins TRBV7-3 to TRBJ2-1; no firm D call. Germline assignment: CDR1 SGHTA and CDR2 FQGTGA. The V gene lost 8 bases and the J gene lost 3 bases, with 11 bases spanning the gap. CDR3 length: 13 amino acids. The CDR3 reads CASGQDLYNEQFF. For the CDR3, the DNA is TGTGCCAGCGGGCAGGACCTCTACAATGAGCAGTTCTTC.

The chain links TRBV5-1 to TRBJ1-1, with unresolved D. Germline loops: CDR1 SGHRS, CDR2 YFSETQ. This CDR3 contains 15 residues. Deletions cut 0 bases from V and 1 base from J, with 10 bases between. This chain's CDR3 is CASSLAPGGNTEAFF. The CDR3 coding sequence is TGCGCCAGCAGCTTGGCTCCAGGAGGGAACACTGAAGCTTTCTTT.

The V and J genes are TRBV15 and TRBJ2-5, with a weak D call TRBD2 (7 bases). This CDR3 spans 16 amino acids. V shed 3 bases and J shed 1 base, with 15 bases lying between them. The germline V gene encodes CDR1 LNHNV and CDR2 YYDKDF (reference sequence). The CDR3 coding sequence is TGTGCCACCAGCAGGACGAGGGCGGGGGCCCAAGAGACCCAGTACTTC. Translation gives CATSRTRAGAQETQYF.

The genes are TRBV5-6 and TRBJ2-4; 10 nucleotides agree with TRBD2. Looked up from germline, CDR1 is SGHDT and CDR2 is YYEEEE. J gave up 8 bases and V 1 base, and 3 bases lay outside the gene matches. The CDR3 contains 14 residues. The CDR3, as DNA: TGTGCCAGCAGCTTGCGAGCGGGAGGGGACATTCAGTACTTC. Residues: CASSLRAGGDIQYF.

The chain combines TRBV6-1 with TRBJ2-5; 9 nucleotides line up with TRBD1. The V gene end was trimmed by 3 bases and the J gene end by 2 bases; junction bases not matched to a gene: 1. Germline assignment: CDR1 MNHNS and CDR2 SASEGT. The CDR3 is 14 amino acids. The CDR3 sequence is CASSETGGQETQYF. The DNA for the CDR3 is TGTGCCAGCAGTGAGACAGGGGGACAAGAGACCCAGTACTTC.

This rearrangement joins TRBV28 to TRBJ1-1; unclear D gene. CDR3 length: 16 amino acids. V gave up 6 bases and J gave up 0 bases, with 17 bases separating them. Germline V gene sequence: CDR1 MDHEN, CDR2 SYDVKM. DNA of the CDR3: TGTGCCAGCAGGCCATCGGGCCTTGGGGTGAACACTGAAGCTTTCTTT. Translating it yields CASRPSGLGVNTEAFF.

V and J are TRBV6-5 and TRBJ1-1, with 9 positions matching TRBD1. There are 14 residues in the CDR3. V shed 6 bases, J shed 4 bases, and the junction held 6 bases outside the gene matches. Germline CDR1 reads MNHEY; CDR2 reads SVGAGI. DNA of the CDR3: TGTGCCAGCAGGAGGGACAGGGATGGCACTGAAGCTTTCTTT. It encodes CASRRDRDGTEAFF.

This clone showed up just a few times. V and J are TRBV5-1 and TRBJ2-7; 10 bases are shared with TRBD1. Per the germline V gene, CDR1 is SGHRS and CDR2 is YFSETQ. There are 15 residues in the CDR3. The junction had 7 bases not matched to a gene; V was cut back by 3 bases and J by 4 bases. Written as DNA, the CDR3 is TGCGCCAGCAGCTCAGAGACAGGGGGCCGGTACGAGCAGTACTTC. This codes for CASSSETGGRYEQYF.

The chain uses TRBV27 and TRBJ2-7, with TRBD1 as a possible D gene (5 bases). The CDR3 length is 13 residues. Germline V gene sequence: CDR1 MNHEY, CDR2 SMNVEV (reference sequence). With 6 bases removed from V and 5 bases from J, the gap between germline ends came to 14 bases. The CDR3: CASRGMGQDEQYF. The CDR3 nucleotides are TGTGCCAGCAGAGGTATGGGGCAGGACGAGCAGTACTTC.

The rearrangement links TRBV7-9 to TRBJ2-2; D gene uncertain. The length of the CDR3 is 15 residues. Germline CDR1 reads SEHNR; CDR2 reads FQNEAQ (reference sequence). Trimming stripped 5 bases from V and 0 bases from J, with 10 bases between. The CDR3 DNA reads as TGTGCCAGCAGCGAACCTTTCGCGAACACCGGGGAGCTGTTTTTT. Amino acid sequence: CASSEPFANTGELFF.

This clone was recorded only once. The chain employs TRBV30 and TRBJ1-5, with TRBD1 matching over 9 bases. The junction had 8 bases not matched to a gene; V was cut back by 4 bases and J by 7 bases. Per germline, CDR1 GTSNPN and CDR2 SVGIG (reference sequence). The length of the CDR3 is 14 residues. CDR3 sequence reads: CAWTAGQGQQPQHF. The CDR3 coding sequence is TGTGCCTGGACCGCCGGACAGGGGCAGCAGCCCCAGCATTTT.

The rearrangement uses TRBV27 and TRBJ2-3, with D possibly being TRBD1 (5 bases). Germline loops: CDR1 MNHEY, CDR2 SMNVEV (reference sequence). This CDR3 comprises 14 residues. The germline V and J ends were trimmed by 5 bases and 1 base, with 10 bases remaining between them. The CDR3 region has the DNA TGTGCCAGCAGTAATGGGGCCGGCACAGATACGCAGTATTTT. It codes for CASSNGAGTDTQYF.

This clone showed up just a few times. The chain has TRBV7-2 and TRBJ2-1, with D possibly being TRBD1 (6 bases). The germline gives CDR1 SGHTA, CDR2 FQGNSA. V was trimmed by 0 bases and J by 8 bases, leaving 17 bases between them. The CDR3 spans 16 residues. This CDR3 is CASSLASSSRGDEQFF. CDR3 nucleotides: TGTGCCAGCAGCTTAGCAAGCTCTAGCAGGGGCGATGAGCAGTTCTTC. The entire variable domain, with the rest obtained from reference TRBV7-2 and TRBJ2-1, is as follows: GAGVSQSPSNKVTEKGKDVELRCDPISGHTALYWYRQSLGQGLEFLIYFQGNSAPDKSGLPSDRFSAERTGGSVSTLTIQRTQQEDSAVYLCASSLASSSRGDEQFFGPGTRLTVL.

This chain connects TRBV19 to TRBJ2-1; 16 positions agree with TRBD2. After removal of 3 bases from V and 0 bases from J, the junction contained 11 bases not matched to a gene. Germline CDR1 reads LNHDA; CDR2 reads SQIVND (reference sequence). The CDR3 loop spans 21 amino acids. The CDR3 reads CASSITHGTSGRAVSYNEQFF. In DNA form, the CDR3 reads TGTGCCAGTAGTATCACCCACGGGACTAGCGGGAGGGCCGTCTCCTACAATGAGCAGTTCTTC.

The CDR3, as DNA: TGCGCCAGCAGTTTAAGACAGGGGCCCACTGAAGCTTTCTTT. Amino acid sequence: CASSLRQGPTEAFF. This chain joins TRBV5-1 and TRBJ1-1; 8 bases fit TRBD1. This CDR3 has 14 amino acids. V was pared by 5 bases and J by 4 bases, with 7 bases of the junction left unmatched. Germline values: CDR1 SGHRS, CDR2 YFSETQ.

The V call is TRBV27, the J call TRBJ2-5; no clear D. V was cut by 3 bases and J by 2 bases, with 7 bases left in between. The CDR3 covers 13 residues. Germline V gene lookup returns CDR1 MNHEY and CDR2 SMNVEV (reference sequence). The CDR3 DNA sequence: TGTGCCAGCAGTTTGAGAGTACAAGAGACCCAGTACTTC. This translates into CASSLRVQETQYF.

The chain links TRBV5-4 to TRBJ1-2; no clear D. Germline V gene data show CDR1 as SGHNT and CDR2 as YYREEE (reference sequence). The ends were cut back, 2 bases at V and 8 bases at J, with 10 bases in the middle. CDR3 length: 12 residues. The CDR3 region has the DNA TGTGCCAGCAGCTTCTTCGATGGCGGCTACACCTTC. Its translation is CASSFFDGGYTF.

DNA for the CDR3: TGTGCCAGCAGCTTCCGGGACGGCTACAATGAGCAGTTCTTC. Translation: CASSFRDGYNEQFF. The gene calls are TRBV5-6 and TRBJ2-1, with D possibly called TRBD1 or TRBD2 (5 bases each). The V end lost 2 bases, the J end lost 3 bases, and 9 bases lay between the germline ends. This CDR3 comprises 14 residues. CDR1 SGHDT and CDR2 YYEEEE come from the germline V gene. The variable domain in full, completed from reference TRBV5-6 and TRBJ2-1, reads DAGVTQSPTHLIKTRGQQVTLRCSPKSGHDTVSWYQQALGQGPQFIFQYYEEEERQRGNFPDRFSGHQFPNYSSELNVNALLLGDSALYLCASSFRDGYNEQFFGPGTRLTVL.

The chain recombines TRBV25-1 with TRBJ1-1; TRBD1 agrees at 7 bases. The germline gives CDR1 MGHDK, CDR2 SYGVNS. The CDR3 spans 14 residues. Trimming removed 7 bases from V and 5 bases from J; junction bases left unmatched: 10. CDR3 nucleotides: TGTGCCAGCACCACAACAGGGGCTATTACTGAAGCTTTCTTT. Its translation: CASTTTGAITEAFF.

The chain is built from TRBV4-2 and TRBJ2-3; D is possibly TRBD2 (5 bases). V lost 1 base to trimming and J lost 0 bases, with 17 bases between them. In germline, CDR1 is LGHNA, CDR2 YNFKEQ. The CDR3 sequence is 18 residues long. Here the CDR3 reads CASSQGRRGRPSTDTQYF. The CDR3 DNA reads as TGTGCCAGCAGCCAAGGTCGTAGAGGGCGACCCAGCACAGATACGCAGTATTTT.

The J gene is TRBJ2-3, the V gene TRBV7-2, with D maybe TRBD2 (5 bases). There are 14 residues in the CDR3. V was trimmed by 3 bases and J by 1 base, leaving 8 bases between them. Germline CDR1 reads SGHTA; CDR2 reads FQGNSA. The chain's CDR3 is CASSFRDRTDTQYF. For the CDR3, the DNA is TGTGCCAGCAGCTTTCGGGATCGCACAGATACGCAGTATTTT.

V gene TRBV15 combines with J gene TRBJ2-1; 8 positions match TRBD1. Losses at the gene ends were 1 base for V and 4 bases for J; bases not matched to a gene: 9. CDR1 is LNHNV and CDR2 is YYDKDF in the germline V gene (reference sequence). The CDR3 has 17 residues. This CDR3 is CATSRAWGQGAYNEQFF. In DNA form, the CDR3 reads TGTGCCACCAGCAGAGCGTGGGGGCAGGGGGCTTACAATGAGCAGTTCTTC. The variable domain in full, completed from reference TRBV15 and TRBJ2-1, reads DAMVIQNPRYQVTQFGKPVTLSCSQTLNHNVMYWYQQKSSQAPKLLFHYYDKDFNNEADTPDNFQSRRPNTSFCFLDIRSPGLGDTAMYLCATSRAWGQGAYNEQFFGPGTRLTVL.

The chain's CDR3 is CASSSLRTSGPDTQYF. The CDR3 DNA is TGCGCCAGCAGCTCCTTAAGGACTAGCGGACCAGATACGCAGTATTTT. This chain joins TRBV5-1 and TRBJ2-3; 10 bases agree with TRBD2. This CDR3 spans 16 amino acids. The V segment lost 3 bases and the J segment 4 bases; nucleotides outside the gene matches: 8. The germline gives CDR1 SGHRS, CDR2 YFSETQ. The variable domain in full, with the rest retrieved from reference TRBV5-1 and TRBJ2-3, is KAGVTQTPRYLIKTRGQQVTLSCSPISGHRSVSWYQQTPGQGLQFLFEYFSETQRNKGNFPGRFSGRQFSNSRSEMNVSTLELGDSALYLCASSSLRTSGPDTQYFGPGTRLTVL.

V is TRBV2 and J is TRBJ2-3; perhaps TRBD2 as D (5 bases). CDR1 and CDR2 from the germline V gene are SNHLY and FYNNEI. Trimming pared 3 bases from V and 5 bases from J, leaving 12 bases between. The CDR3 extends over 14 amino acids. The DNA of the CDR3 is TGTGCCAGCAGTGACGAGGGATTAGGAGATACGCAGTATTTT. It translates to CASSDEGLGDTQYF.

This chain connects TRBV4-2 to TRBJ1-1; TRBD1 matches 7 bases. V was pared by 5 bases and J by 7 bases, with 4 bases of the junction left unmatched. The CDR3 totals 12 residues. The germline gives CDR1 LGHNA, CDR2 YNFKEQ. The CDR3 region is CASSSRDSEAFF. CDR3 nucleotides: TGTGCCAGCAGCTCCCGGGACAGTGAAGCTTTCTTT.

The rearrangement links TRBV7-2 to TRBJ2-1; TRBD2 matches at 8 bases. J lost 10 bases, V lost 3 bases, and 8 bases had no gene match. This CDR3 contains 14 residues. The germline CDR1 and CDR2 sequences are SGHTA and FQGNSA. The CDR3 DNA follows: TGTGCCAGCAGCTTGGGACTAGACATCATCGAGCAGTTCTTC. Translating gives CASSLGLDIIEQFF.

The chain links TRBV27 to TRBJ2-7; perhaps TRBD1 as D (5 bases). The germline CDR1 and CDR2 sequences are MNHEY and SMNVEV (reference sequence). The ends were cut back, 8 bases at V and 3 bases at J, with 8 bases in the middle. The CDR3 is 11 amino acids. The CDR3 DNA sequence: TGTGCCAGCTTACAGGTCTACGAGCAGTACTTC. Its protein product is CASLQVYEQYF.

This clone showed up just a few times. The CDR3 region has the DNA TGTGCCAGCAGTGAAGAGGGGGCAGGGCCCCAGCATTTT. Its protein is CASSEEGAGPQHF. The J gene is TRBJ1-5, the V gene TRBV6-1; 7 nucleotides agree with TRBD1. CDR1 is MNHNS, CDR2 SASEGT, per germline. This CDR3 is built from 13 residues. The V and J ends lost 1 base and 9 bases, in that order; junction bases with no gene match: 3.

This chain links TRBV7-3 with TRBJ2-7; D tentatively fits TRBD1 or TRBD2 (5 bases each). CDR1 SGHTA and CDR2 FQGTGA come from the germline V gene. CDR3 length: 15 residues. Trimming took off 2 bases at V and 7 bases at J, with 18 bases between the two ends. CDR3 nucleotides: TGTGCCAGCAGCTTAGCCGGGACCCAAAGGTCGGAGCAGTACTTC. Translation: CASSLAGTQRSEQYF.

This clone is a singleton in its sample. The chain links TRBV5-6 to TRBJ1-2; possible D gene TRBD1, 5 bases. V lost 6 bases and J lost 3, with 18 bases in between. The CDR3 sequence is 15 residues long. Germline V lookup: CDR1 SGHDT, CDR2 YYEEEE. The CDR3 region is CASTSLIGAHYGYTF. Written as DNA, the CDR3 is TGTGCCAGCACGTCGCTGATAGGGGCGCACTATGGCTACACCTTC.